These 19 T cell receptor beta chains were sequenced from one sample in a study of T-cell memory formation after mild COVID-19. TCRdb reprocessed the 5' RACE reads via MiXCR and lists one record per CDR3 protein. The data contain some 250,000 distinct CDR3 sequences, 15% to 20% of them seen just once; the ten biggest clones take up roughly 23%. The sequencing input was PBMCs or a T cell subset sorted from them (not recorded which). These receptor sequences come from a man in his late teens or twenties who had mild COVID-19 (a few samples of this study predate the infection). Cell type and time point are not known.

This clonotype has a handful of counts. One end of the junction fails to match germline, which may point to a read error. The chain uses TRBV7-7 and TRBJ2-2; D call uncertain. CDR1 and CDR2 from the germline V gene are SSHAT and FNYEAQ (reference sequence). The CDR3 runs to 13 residues. Here the CDR3 reads CASSASWTGELFF. The CDR3 DNA reads TGTGCTAGCAGCGCCTCGTGGACCGGGGAGCTGTTTTTT.

The V call is TRBV9, the J call TRBJ2-4; D is possibly TRBD2 (5 bases). The CDR3 extends over 16 amino acids. V was cut by 0 bases and J by 3 bases, with 13 bases left in between. The germline V gene encodes CDR1 SGDLS and CDR2 YYNGEE. CDR3: CASSVAGGEGKNIQYF. The CDR3 nucleotides are TGTGCCAGCAGCGTAGCAGGTGGAGAGGGCAAAAACATTCAGTACTTC.

The chain carries TRBV5-1 and TRBJ2-2; no definite D call. The CDR3 runs to 16 residues. With 3 bases removed from V and 2 bases from J, the gap between germline ends came to 14 bases. Germline V gene lookup returns CDR1 SGHRS and CDR2 YFSETQ. The CDR3: CASSYEIGRNTGELFF. The CDR3 bases are TGCGCCAGCAGCTATGAAATCGGCAGAAACACCGGGGAGCTGTTTTTT.

Only a few counts were recorded for this clonotype. The rearrangement uses TRBV7-6 and TRBJ2-5, with TRBD2 matching 12 bases. This CDR3 comprises 14 residues. Trimming cost V 3 bases and J 11 bases; bases outside gene matches: 7. CDR1 and CDR2 from the germline V gene are SGHVS and FNYEAQ. The CDR3 region is CASSLWTSGDLQYF. CDR3 nucleotide sequence: TGTGCCAGCAGCTTGTGGACTAGCGGGGATCTTCAGTACTTC.

The J gene is TRBJ1-6, the V gene TRBV7-9; 9 bases fit TRBD1. With 1 base clipped from V and 7 bases from J, the junction kept 5 bases outside the gene matches. CDR1 is SEHNR and CDR2 is FQNEAQ in the germline V gene (reference sequence). The CDR3 totals 16 residues. The CDR3 loop reads CASSLEWDRENSPLHF. The CDR3 DNA is TGTGCCAGCAGCTTAGAATGGGACAGGGAGAATTCACCCCTCCACTTT.

The chain uses TRBV10-3 and TRBJ1-1, with no clear D. Germline CDR1 and CDR2: ENHRY and SYGVKD. The V and J ends lost 3 bases and 1 base respectively, with 3 bases between them. This CDR3 contains 12 residues. The CDR3 nucleotides are TGTGCCATCAGTGACGGGAACACTGAAGCTTTCTTT. Translated, it gives CAISDGNTEAFF.

This clonotype has a handful of counts. This chain links TRBV29-1 with TRBJ2-5; 11 nucleotides match TRBD1. The germline V gene encodes CDR1 SQVTM and CDR2 ANQGSEA. V lost 6 bases to trimming and J lost 2 bases; unmatched junction nucleotides: 8. The CDR3 covers 15 residues. The CDR3 coding sequence is TGCAGCGTATTAAGGGACAGGGGGGCTCAAGAGACCCAGTACTTC. It specifies CSVLRDRGAQETQYF.

The V call is TRBV6-1, the J call TRBJ1-2, with D unclear. The CDR3 is made up of 13 amino acids. V lost 2 bases, J lost 6 bases, and 10 bases lay in between. Germline-derived CDR1 and CDR2 are MNHNS and SASEGT. This chain's CDR3 is CASSEYRVDGYTF. The CDR3 bases are TGTGCCAGCAGTGAATACAGAGTGGATGGCTACACCTTC.

This clonotype was detected only a few times. The CDR3 loop is CASTLGGGGGGYTF. The CDR3 bases are TGTGCCAGCACCCTAGGAGGGGGTGGCGGTGGCTACACCTTC. V is TRBV7-8 and J is TRBJ1-2; D may be TRBD1 (6 bases). Trimming took off 7 bases at V and 7 bases at J, with 19 bases between the two ends. CDR3 length equals 14 residues. Germline-derived CDR1 and CDR2 are SGHVS and FQNEAQ.

This clonotype was detected a few times. The rearrangement uses TRBV4-2 and TRBJ2-5; D is perhaps TRBD2 (6 bases). From germline, CDR1 is LGHNA and CDR2 YNFKEQ. Trimming cost V 4 bases and J 5 bases, with 11 bases left between them. The CDR3 has 13 residues. This chain's CDR3 is CASSPTREETQYF. The CDR3 coding sequence is TGTGCCAGCAGCCCGACCCGGGAGGAGACCCAGTACTTC.

V and J are TRBV18 and TRBJ2-3; D is ambiguous. This CDR3 is built from 12 residues. In germline, CDR1 is KGHSH, CDR2 LQKENI. Between the trimmed V and J ends, which lost 0 bases and 5 bases, there was a span of 3 bases. The chain's CDR3 is CASSPPKDTQYF. CDR3 DNA: TGTGCCAGCTCACCACCAAAAGATACGCAGTATTTT.

This clonotype was picked up a small number of times. The chain links TRBV19 to TRBJ2-2, with no clear D. Germline-derived CDR1 and CDR2 are LNHDA and SQIVND (reference sequence). V was trimmed by 9 bases and J by 5 bases, leaving 16 bases between them. This CDR3 contains 14 residues. DNA for the CDR3: TGTGCCAGCCGGAATAACGTCGAGACCGGGGAGCTGTTTTTT. This translates into CASRNNVETGELFF.

The V gene is TRBV14, the J gene TRBJ1-2; 7 bases match TRBD1. The CDR3 contains 12 residues. The germline gives CDR1 SGHDN, CDR2 FVKESK. Trimming took 4 bases from V and 6 from J; bases not matched to a gene: 2. The CDR3 protein is CASSPGQHGYTF. As DNA, the CDR3 is TGTGCCAGCAGCCCGGGACAGCATGGCTACACCTTC.

In DNA form, the CDR3 reads TGTGCCAGTAGACTGGGCAGAACCTACGAGCAGTACTTC. This encodes CASRLGRTYEQYF. The chain is built from TRBV6-2 or TRBV6-3 and TRBJ2-7; D is unclear. Trimming removed 9 bases from V and 2 bases from J, with 14 bases in between. This CDR3 comprises 13 residues. CDR1 MNHEY and CDR2 SVGEGT come from the germline V gene.

This clonotype has only a few counts. The chain employs TRBV5-1 and TRBJ2-3; 8 bases fit TRBD2. The CDR3 has 16 amino acids. The V gene end was trimmed by 0 bases and the J gene end by 5 bases; junction bases not matched to a gene: 8. Germline CDR1 is SGHRS and CDR2 is YFSETQ. This CDR3 is CASSLEYGGAGDTQYF. The CDR3 DNA is TGCGCCAGCAGCTTGGAATACGGGGGGGCAGGAGATACGCAGTATTTT.

The V and J genes are TRBV6-2 or TRBV6-3 and TRBJ1-4; TRBD1 might be the D (6 bases). CDR1 MNHEY and CDR2 SVGEGT come from the germline V gene. The CDR3 consists of 12 residues. The germline V and J ends were trimmed by 6 bases and 10 bases, with 12 bases remaining between them. In nucleotides, the CDR3 is TGTGCCAGCAGGGGCGGGGGCACAAAACTGTTTTTT. Translated, it gives CASRGGGTKLFF.

The V call is TRBV20-1, the J call TRBJ2-7; D possibly corresponds to TRBD1 (5 bases). Germline lookup yields CDR1 DFQATT and CDR2 SNEGSKA (reference sequence). The CDR3 is 12 amino acids. The ends were cut back, 0 bases at V and 7 bases at J, with 10 bases in the middle. This chain's CDR3 is CSAREAGREQYV. CDR3 nucleotide sequence: TGCAGTGCTAGAGAGGCAGGGCGGGAGCAGTACGTC.

This chain links TRBV6-2 or TRBV6-3 with TRBJ2-5; D unclear. The ends were cut back, 6 bases at V and 4 bases at J, with 9 bases in the middle. This CDR3 is 12 amino acids long. Germline V gene sequence: CDR1 MNHEY, CDR2 SVGEGT. CDR3 sequence: CASSLNTETQYF. In DNA form, the CDR3 reads TGTGCCAGCAGCCTCAATACAGAGACCCAGTACTTC.

This clonotype showed up just a few times. The J gene is TRBJ1-2, the V gene TRBV5-1; 8 positions match TRBD1. Losses at the gene ends were 0 bases for V and 4 bases for J; bases not matched to a gene: 2. From germline, CDR1 is SGHRS and CDR2 YFSETQ. CDR3 size: 14 residues. DNA of the CDR3: TGCGCCAGCAGCTTGGATACAGGGGGCTATGGCTACACCTTC. Encoded protein: CASSLDTGGYGYTF.